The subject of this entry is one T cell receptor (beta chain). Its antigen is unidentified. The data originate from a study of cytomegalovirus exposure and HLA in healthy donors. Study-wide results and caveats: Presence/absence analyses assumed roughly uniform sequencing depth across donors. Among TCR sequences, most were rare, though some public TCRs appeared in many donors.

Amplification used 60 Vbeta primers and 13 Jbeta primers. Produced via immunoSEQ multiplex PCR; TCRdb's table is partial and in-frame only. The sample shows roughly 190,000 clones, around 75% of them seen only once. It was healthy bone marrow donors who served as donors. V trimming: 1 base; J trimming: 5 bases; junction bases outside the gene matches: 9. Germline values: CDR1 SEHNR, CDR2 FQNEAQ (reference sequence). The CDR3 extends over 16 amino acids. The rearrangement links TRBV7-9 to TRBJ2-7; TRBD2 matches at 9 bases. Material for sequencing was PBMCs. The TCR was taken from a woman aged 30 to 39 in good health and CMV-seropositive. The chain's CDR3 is CASSLVGASGNHEQYF. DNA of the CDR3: TGTGCCAGCAGCTTAGTTGGGGCTAGCGGGAACCACGAGCAGTACTTC.